The 30 T cell receptor beta chains below all came from one sample that was sequenced in a study of beta chain features in type 1 diabetes (dated by TCRdb to 2016 to 2018). Libraries were prepared through the immunoSEQ multiplex PCR assay. All of the isolated RNA was reverse transcribed with the High Capacity cDNA Reverse Transcription Kit, so expressed TCRB transcripts were sequenced. Drawn from immuneACCESS, this table holds only the in-frame rearrangements with V and J called that TCRdb kept. Clones are partly lost; checked studies trace under half to an unresolved V gene and leave the rest unexplained. This sample is represented by about 450,000 clones; over 10% of them were singletons. The ten biggest clones cover about 0.045% of the sample. The sample consisted of naive CD4+ T cells from blood. The cell subset or site label on this specimen signifies: true naive CD4+ T cells. These receptors all stem from a woman aged 18-29 years in good health.

This clone occurred a few times. The chain employs TRBV10-3 and TRBJ2-7; D perhaps matches TRBD1 (5 bases). The CDR3 has 15 residues. CDR1 and CDR2 from the germline V gene are ENHRY and SYGVKD. V dropped 3 bases and J dropped 0 bases, with 12 bases sitting between them. The CDR3 loop is CAISDDRADSYEQYF. CDR3 DNA sequence: TGTGCCATCAGTGACGACAGAGCAGACTCCTACGAGCAGTACTTC.

The chain joins TRBV4-1 to TRBJ2-5; perhaps TRBD2 as D (6 bases). Trimming removed 1 base from V and 3 bases from J, with 9 bases in between. The CDR3 has 14 residues. From germline, CDR1 is MGHRA and CDR2 YSYEKL. CDR3 in DNA: TGCGCCAGCAGCCAAGTGGGAGGAGAAGAGACCCAGTACTTC. Translating gives CASSQVGGEETQYF.

The table lists this clone with a count of one. The chain joins TRBV12-5 to TRBJ1-1; TRBD1 might be the D (5 bases). V lost 10 bases to trimming and J lost 1 base, with 16 bases between them. Germline CDR1 reads LGHNT; CDR2 reads FRNRAP. The CDR3 has 14 amino acids. CDR3 sequence reads: CATQGRAPNTEAFF. The CDR3 nucleotides read TGTGCTACCCAGGGCAGGGCCCCGAACACTGAAGCTTTCTTT.

This clone was counted only a few times. The chain employs TRBV27 and TRBJ2-7; D unresolved. Germline V lookup: CDR1 MNHEY, CDR2 SMNVEV (reference sequence). The CDR3 length is 9 residues. V gave up 4 bases and J gave up 6 bases, with 1 base separating them. CDR3 DNA sequence: TGTGCCAGCAGTTCCGAGCAGTACTTC. Residues: CASSSEQYF.

In its sample, this clone was seen a few times. The CDR3 loop reads CASSPGQLHFEQYV. Written as DNA, the CDR3 is TGTGCCAGCAGTCCTGGACAGCTCCATTTCGAGCAGTACGTC. The rearrangement links TRBV6-1 to TRBJ2-7; D might be TRBD1 (6 bases). The germline CDR1 and CDR2 sequences are MNHNS and SASEGT. V shed 5 bases and J shed 6 bases, with 17 bases lying between them. This CDR3 region has 14 residues.

Details on this clone: The sample has other DNA sequences that encode this CDR3 too. This chain links TRBV7-9 with TRBJ1-1; D gene ambiguous. The CDR3 has 13 amino acids. The V and J ends lost 3 bases and 0 bases respectively, with 5 bases between them. Germline V gives CDR1 SEHNR, CDR2 FQNEAQ (reference sequence). CDR3 sequence reads: CASSLVVNTEAFF. CDR3 sequence (DNA): TGTGCCAGCAGCTTGGTGGTGAACACTGAAGCTTTCTTT.

The rearrangement links TRBV9 to TRBJ2-3; D call uncertain. Germline-derived CDR1 and CDR2 are SGDLS and YYNGEE. The V end was cut by 0 bases, the J end by 0 bases, with 8 bases between. There are 15 residues in the CDR3. CDR3 in amino acids: CASSVVPLSTDTQYF. For the CDR3, the DNA is TGTGCCAGCAGCGTAGTCCCCCTAAGCACAGATACGCAGTATTTT.

This clone has more than one count but fewer than ten. The chain employs TRBV19 and TRBJ1-1; D remains unclear. The CDR3 has 13 amino acids. Germline CDR1 is LNHDA and CDR2 is SQIVND (reference sequence). Deletions cut 4 bases from V and 4 bases from J, with 10 bases between. The CDR3 bases are TGTGCCAGTAGTAACGTGGGGAGCACTGAAGCTTTCTTT. Translating gives CASSNVGSTEAFF.

In its sample, this clone was seen a few times. CDR3 residues: CASSRPLGSEAFF. For the CDR3, the DNA is TGCGCCAGCAGCCGACCACTCGGCAGTGAAGCTTTCTTT. The chain employs TRBV4-3 and TRBJ1-1; no definite D call. Germline CDR1 and CDR2: LGHNA and YSLEER. Trimming shortened V by 4 bases and J by 7 bases, and 13 bases separated the two germline ends. The CDR3 loop spans 13 amino acids.

The chain links TRBV10-3 to TRBJ1-1; D uncertain. Germline V gene sequence: CDR1 ENHRY, CDR2 SYGVKD. V gave up 9 bases and J gave up 4 bases, with 12 bases separating them. The CDR3 contains 12 residues. The CDR3 bases are TGTGCCATATCGAGGGAAAGCACTGAAGCTTTCTTT. This gives the protein CAISRESTEAFF.

This chain uses TRBV30 with TRBJ1-6; D is perhaps TRBD1 (5 bases). Deletions cut 4 bases from V and 13 bases from J, with 17 bases between. The CDR3 runs 13 residues. The V gene's germline CDR1 is GTSNPN and CDR2 SVGIG (reference sequence). CDR3: CAWTPGPEWPLHF. CDR3 nucleotide sequence: TGTGCCTGGACGCCGGGACCGGAGTGGCCCCTCCACTTT. Based on the CDR3 plus reference TRBV30 and TRBJ1-6, the full variable domain is SQTIHQWPATLVQPVGSPLSLECTVEGTSNPNLYWYRQAAGRGLQLLFYSVGIGQISSEVPQNLSASRPQDRQFILSSKKLLLSDSGFYLCAWTPGPEWPLHFGNGTRLTVT.

The chain employs TRBV6-5 and TRBJ2-5; weak D call: TRBD2 (6 bases). V was trimmed by 5 bases and J by 5 bases, leaving 15 bases between them. Germline lookup yields CDR1 MNHEY and CDR2 SVGAGI. CDR3 length: 14 residues. CDR3 region: CASSDGGGVETQYF. The CDR3 DNA reads TGTGCCAGCAGTGACGGTGGAGGGGTCGAGACCCAGTACTTC.

The chain employs TRBV29-1 and TRBJ2-1; D unclear. The germline V gene has CDR1 SQVTM and CDR2 ANQGSEA. Between the trimmed V and J ends, which lost 3 bases and 4 bases, there was a span of 10 bases. This CDR3 has 13 residues. The CDR3 here is CSVEGSPYNEQFF. For the CDR3, the DNA is TGCAGCGTTGAGGGCAGCCCATACAATGAGCAGTTCTTC.

This clone was recorded a few times. This chain connects TRBV4-1 to TRBJ1-6; D unclear. Germline assignment: CDR1 MGHRA and CDR2 YSYEKL. CDR3 length: 16 residues. The V and J ends lost 1 base and 10 bases respectively, with 17 bases between them. The CDR3 nucleotides are TGCGCCAGCAGCCAAGGGATTGCGGGGAATGGGTCACCCCTCCACTTT. It translates to CASSQGIAGNGSPLHF.

This clone showed up just a few times. This chain joins TRBV6-6 and TRBJ2-7; D remains ambiguous. There are 13 residues in the CDR3. V was cut by 5 bases and J by 6 bases, with 14 bases left in between. Per the germline V gene, CDR1 is MNHNY and CDR2 is SVGAGI (reference sequence). The CDR3 sequence: CASSPLGSSEQYV. CDR3 in DNA: TGTGCCAGCAGTCCTTTGGGGTCTAGCGAGCAGTACGTC.

This clone was seen a few times. The V call is TRBV7-2, the J call TRBJ2-7; D gene uncertain. The V and J ends lost 1 base and 5 bases respectively, with 9 bases between them. CDR1 and CDR2 (germline): SGHTA, FQGNSA. The CDR3 runs to 13 residues. CDR3 in amino acids: CASSLGRVDEQYF. In DNA form, the CDR3 reads TGTGCCAGCAGCTTAGGTAGGGTAGACGAGCAGTACTTC.

The V and J genes are TRBV14 and TRBJ2-5; 8 positions match TRBD1. J was trimmed by 2 bases and V by 4 bases; bases with no gene match: 6. The CDR3 is 15 amino acids. Per the germline V gene, CDR1 is SGHDN and CDR2 is FVKESK. For the CDR3, the DNA is TGTGCCAGCAGCCCCACCGACAGGGGTCAAGAGACCCAGTACTTC. It specifies CASSPTDRGQETQYF.

This clone was observed a few times. The genes are TRBV10-3 and TRBJ2-3; TRBD2 aligns across 8 bases. The CDR3 is made up of 14 amino acids. Germline trimming cut 7 bases from V and 2 bases from J; bases unmatched to any gene: 5. CDR1 and CDR2 (germline): ENHRY, SYGVKD. The CDR3 here is CAIKPSGLTDTQYF. The CDR3 DNA reads TGTGCCATCAAGCCTAGCGGGCTCACAGATACGCAGTATTTT.

This clone came up a few times. CDR3 in DNA: TGTGCCAGCGACCAAGGGGGGGCCTTAAAGTTCTTC. Amino acids: CASDQGGALKFF. This chain uses TRBV7-9 with TRBJ2-1; perhaps TRBD2 as D (7 bases). Germline CDR1 and CDR2: SEHNR and FQNEAQ (reference sequence). The CDR3 runs 12 residues. Trimming removed 8 bases at V and 14 bases at J, with 19 bases between.

The V call is TRBV11-1, the J call TRBJ1-2; 7 nucleotides match TRBD1. The trim removed 5 bases at V and 4 bases at J, leaving 7 bases unmatched. Germline-derived CDR1 and CDR2 are SGHAT and FQDESV (reference sequence). CDR3 length equals 14 residues. The CDR3 DNA is TGTGCCAGCAGCCGGGGACAGCTGGGCTATGGCTACACCTTC. Translation gives CASSRGQLGYGYTF.

There are a few counts of this clone. This chain uses TRBV9 with TRBJ2-2; D is undetermined. Looked up from germline, CDR1 is SGDLS and CDR2 is YYNGEE. This CDR3 is 13 amino acids long. The ends were cut back, 0 bases at V and 6 bases at J, with 6 bases in the middle. CDR3 nucleotides: TGTGCCAGCAGCGTAGGGGTTGCCGGGGAGCTGTTTTTT. It codes for CASSVGVAGELFF.

The rearrangement uses TRBV4-3 and TRBJ2-4; 11 bases map to TRBD2. The CDR3 runs 20 residues. The V gene end was trimmed by 0 bases and the J gene end by 0 bases; junction bases not matched to a gene: 10. The germline CDR1 and CDR2 sequences are LGHNA and YSLEER. CDR3 region: CASSQDVGTSGSLAKNIQYF. The CDR3, as DNA: TGCGCCAGCAGCCAAGATGTGGGGACTAGCGGATCTCTAGCCAAAAACATTCAGTACTTC.

For the CDR3, the DNA is TGTGCCAGCAGTCCGACAGGGCAAAGCTACAATGAGCAGTTCTTC. Its translation: CASSPTGQSYNEQFF. The V gene is TRBV7-3, the J gene TRBJ2-1, with TRBD1 matching over 7 bases. The V segment lost 6 bases and the J segment 3 bases; nucleotides outside the gene matches: 8. The CDR3 covers 15 residues. Germline V gene data show CDR1 as SGHTA and CDR2 as FQGTGA.

The chain employs TRBV7-6 and TRBJ1-6; the D is unclear. Trimming took off 1 base at V and 7 bases at J, with 11 bases between the two ends. The CDR3 has 15 amino acids. Germline loops: CDR1 SGHVS, CDR2 FNYEAQ. This CDR3 is CASSLGAGGNSPLHF. Here the CDR3 DNA reads TGTGCCAGCAGCTTAGGGGCAGGCGGAAATTCACCCCTCCACTTT. Full variable domain (missing parts from reference TRBV7-6 and TRBJ1-6): GAGVSQSPRYKVTKRGQDVALRCDPISGHVSLYWYRQALGQGPEFLTYFNYEAQQDKSGLPNDRFSAERPEGSISTLTIQRTEQRDSAMYRCASSLGAGGNSPLHFGNGTRLTVT.

The chain carries TRBV30 and TRBJ2-1; TRBD2 matches at 10 bases. From germline, CDR1 is GTSNPN and CDR2 SVGIG (reference sequence). The CDR3 runs to 18 residues. V lost 5 bases, J lost 7 bases, and 20 bases stayed unmatched. The DNA for the CDR3 is TGTGCCTGGCAACCGGGACTAGCGTCTCCCCCCTTGGAAAATGAGCAGTTCTTC. Translating gives CAWQPGLASPPLENEQFF.

This clone was counted only a few times. The chain links TRBV7-2 to TRBJ1-1; no definite D call. The length of the CDR3 is 13 residues. Germline-derived CDR1 and CDR2 are SGHTA and FQGNSA. V was shortened by 1 base and J by 10 bases, with 13 bases between the two germline ends. CDR3 coding DNA: TGTGCCAGCAGCTTAGGGCTTCCCCTGGGAGCTTTCTTT. Amino acid sequence: CASSLGLPLGAFF.

This clone was detected a few times. The gene calls are TRBV9 and TRBJ2-1; perhaps TRBD1 as D (5 bases). Per the germline V gene, CDR1 is SGDLS and CDR2 is YYNGEE. CDR3 length: 15 amino acids. Trimming removed 2 bases from V and 6 bases from J, with 15 bases in between. The CDR3 here is CASSVRGFGSNEQFF. CDR3 DNA sequence: TGTGCCAGCAGCGTTAGGGGTTTCGGGTCCAATGAGCAGTTCTTC. The full variable domain, with the rest looked up from reference TRBV9 and TRBJ2-1, is DSGVTQTPKHLITATGQRVTLRCSPRSGDLSVYWYQQSLDQGLQFLIQYYNGEERAKGNILERFSAQQFPDLHSELNLSSLELGDSALYFCASSVRGFGSNEQFFGPGTRLTVL.

This clone showed up just a few times. The chain couples TRBV7-3 to TRBJ2-5; D call uncertain. Deletions cut 1 base from V and 2 bases from J, with 5 bases between. CDR1 SGHTA and CDR2 FQGTGA come from the germline V gene. The CDR3 is 13 amino acids. CDR3 nucleotides: TGTGCCAGCAGCTTAATGGGGCAAGAGACCCAGTACTTC. This gives the protein CASSLMGQETQYF.

The chain uses TRBV5-1 and TRBJ2-3, with D perhaps TRBD2 (6 bases). The germline CDR1 and CDR2 sequences are SGHRS and YFSETQ. The germline V and J ends were trimmed by 0 bases and 1 base, with 9 bases remaining between them. The CDR3 extends over 15 amino acids. This CDR3 is CASSLGRDGTDTQYF. CDR3 nucleotide sequence: TGCGCCAGCAGCTTGGGGCGGGACGGCACAGATACGCAGTATTTT.

This clone has more than one count but fewer than ten. The CDR3 spells CASSSIIGGAGYTF. The DNA of the CDR3 is TGTGCCAGCAGCTCAATCATTGGTGGGGCTGGCTACACCTTC. V and J are TRBV9 and TRBJ1-2; TRBD1 might be the D (5 bases). This CDR3 spans 14 amino acids. With 4 bases removed from V and 7 bases from J, the gap between germline ends came to 17 bases. Germline CDR1 SGDLS, CDR2 YYNGEE.